One sample yielded the 3 T cell receptor beta chains listed below, sequenced in a study of PD-1 blockade in classical Hodgkin lymphoma. Libraries were prepared by immunoSEQ multiplex PCR; TCRdb keeps only in-frame clonotypes and omits some of them. This sample yields tens of thousands of clones, of which approximately 90% are seen a single time; about 8.3% belongs to the top ten. Time point noted: cycle 4 day 1 (C4D1), after around six weeks of nivolumab. Each patient's relapse followed autologous stem cell transplantation, and brentuximab vedotin exposure varied. Here the sequenced sample was peripheral blood mononuclear cells (PBMCs), taken before the fourth cycle of nivolumab. The receptors here all came from a human donor with classical Hodgkin lymphoma.

This chain links TRBV2 with TRBJ1-4, with D perhaps matching TRBD1 (6 bases). Germline V gives CDR1 SNHLY, CDR2 FYNNEI. The CDR3 sequence is 17 residues long. Between the trimmed V and J ends, which lost 7 bases and 7 bases, there was a span of 25 bases. DNA for the CDR3: TGTGCCAGCAAGGACGACCGACTGGGGGCGCATGGTGAAAAACTGTTTTTT. This gives the protein CASKDDRLGAHGEKLFF.

J is TRBJ2-2 and V is TRBV7-8, with 12 bases matching TRBD2. Germline loops: CDR1 SGHVS, CDR2 FQNEAQ. J lost 7 bases, V lost 1 base, and 4 bases had no gene match. The CDR3 contains 16 residues. The CDR3 sequence is CASSLGLAGEGGELFF. DNA of the CDR3: TGTGCCAGCAGCTTAGGACTAGCGGGGGAGGGCGGGGAGCTGTTTTTT.

The DNA for the CDR3 is TGTGCCAGCGTAGCCGGGAACAGGCCCCAGCATTTT. Translation gives CASVAGNRPQHF. The chain carries TRBV6-1 and TRBJ1-5; unclear D gene. Germline V CDR1 and CDR2: MNHNS, SASEGT. The CDR3 is 12 amino acids. V dropped 8 bases and J dropped 9 bases, with 14 bases sitting between them.